The 32 T cell receptor beta chains presented below share a single source sample, sequenced in a study of early T cells in non-severe SARS-CoV-2 infection. TCRdb itself ran the 5' RACE reads through MiXCR, one entry per CDR3 protein. The top ten hold more than 8.5% of the sample, which has tens of thousands of distinct CDR3 sequences, 3.5% to 4% seen once. Material: whole blood. The receptors derive from an adult who was a healthcare worker with PCR-confirmed SARS-CoV-2 infection or an uninfected control (not recorded which).

This clonotype was detected ten times or more. V usage is TRBV5-5 and J usage is TRBJ1-5, with D perhaps matching TRBD1 (6 bases). The CDR3 is 16 residues long. Trimming removed 4 bases at V and 1 base at J, with 15 bases between. From germline, CDR1 is SGHKS and CDR2 YYEKEE (reference sequence). The CDR3 sequence: CASSPLGGASNQPQHF. CDR3 DNA: TGTGCCAGCAGCCCTCTGGGGGGGGCGAGCAATCAGCCCCAGCATTTT.

Ten or more counts support this clonotype. CDR3 residues: CASSPDSQSTGGYRFF. The CDR3 coding sequence is TGTGCCAGCTCACCAGATTCACAATCAACAGGGGGCTACAGGTTCTTC. The rearrangement links TRBV18 to TRBJ2-1, with 9 bases aligning to TRBD1. This CDR3 is 16 amino acids long. Losses at the gene ends were 2 bases for V and 15 bases for J; bases not matched to a gene: 17. The germline gives CDR1 KGHSH, CDR2 LQKENI.

This clonotype was seen repeatedly, ten times or more. In DNA form, the CDR3 reads TGTGCCAGCTCACCACGGGGTGGCACTGAAGCTTTCTTT. Protein product: CASSPRGGTEAFF. The chain uses TRBV18 and TRBJ1-1; no clear D gene. CDR3 length equals 13 residues. Germline V gene lookup returns CDR1 KGHSH and CDR2 LQKENI. V gave up 1 base and J gave up 4 bases, with 7 bases separating them.

The sample holds many counts of this clonotype. J is TRBJ1-5 and V is TRBV7-2; TRBD1 agrees at 7 bases. Trimming took 3 bases from V and 10 from J; bases not matched to a gene: 12. This CDR3 region has 15 residues. Germline V gene data show CDR1 as SGHTA and CDR2 as FQGNSA. Here the CDR3 DNA reads TGTGCCAGCAGCTTTACAGGGGAAATGGGGAGTCCCCAGCATTTT. Protein: CASSFTGEMGSPQHF. Full variable domain (remainder filled in from reference TRBV7-2 and TRBJ1-5): GAGVSQSPSNKVTEKGKDVELRCDPISGHTALYWYRQSLGQGLEFLIYFQGNSAPDKSGLPSDRFSAERTGGSVSTLTIQRTQQEDSAVYLCASSFTGEMGSPQHFGDGTRLSIL.

The table lists this clonotype with many counts. The chain has TRBV6-2 or TRBV6-3 and TRBJ2-2, with TRBD1 as a possible D gene (5 bases). Germline-derived CDR1 and CDR2 are MNHEY and SVGEGT. Deletions cut 5 bases from V and 5 bases from J, with 9 bases between. The CDR3 totals 13 residues. CDR3 bases: TGTGCCAGCAGTCGACCAGGGACCGGGGAGCTGTTTTTT. It translates to CASSRPGTGELFF.

The sample holds many counts of this clonotype. The V and J genes are TRBV29-1 and TRBJ1-1, with TRBD1 matching 7 bases. The CDR3 loop spans 13 amino acids. V dropped 0 bases and J dropped 5; count of bases not matched to a gene: 3. Looked up from germline, CDR1 is SQVTM and CDR2 is ANQGSEA. In nucleotides, the CDR3 is TGCAGCGTTGAAGACAGGGGGAGAACTGAAGCTTTCTTT. This translates into CSVEDRGRTEAFF.

This clonotype was counted ten times or more. The V and J genes are TRBV20-1 and TRBJ1-5; 9 nucleotides line up with TRBD1. This CDR3 has 15 residues. Trimming removed 3 bases from V and 5 bases from J; junction bases left unmatched: 8. The germline gives CDR1 DFQATT, CDR2 SNEGSKA (reference sequence). The CDR3 bases are TGCAGTGCTAGTTCGTCGGGACAGGGTCATCAGCCCCAGCATTTT. Its protein product is CSASSSGQGHQPQHF.

This chain joins TRBV12-3 or TRBV12-4 and TRBJ2-1; D is perhaps TRBD1 (6 bases). The germline V and J ends were trimmed by 7 bases and 3 bases, with 10 bases remaining between them. CDR3 size: 13 residues. The CDR3 region is CASTRDNYNEQFF. In DNA, the CDR3 is TGTGCCAGCACCCGGGACAACTACAATGAGCAGTTCTTC.

At least ten counts were recorded for this clonotype. V gene TRBV7-9 combines with J gene TRBJ2-1; no clear D. Trimming shortened V by 1 base and J by 5 bases, and 12 bases separated the two germline ends. Looked up from germline, CDR1 is SEHNR and CDR2 is FQNEAQ (reference sequence). The CDR3 is 15 amino acids. As DNA, the CDR3 is TGTGCCAGCAGCTTAGTACGGGCGAGGAACAATGAGCAGTTCTTC. Protein: CASSLVRARNNEQFF.

V and J are TRBV29-1 and TRBJ2-3; no clear D gene. The V end lost 4 bases, the J end lost 1 base, and 3 bases lay between the germline ends. The CDR3 runs 11 residues. In germline, CDR1 is SQVTM, CDR2 ANQGSEA. The CDR3, as DNA: TGCAGCGTTGTTGGCACAGATACGCAGTATTTT. It codes for CSVVGTDTQYF.

This clonotype showed up many times. The rearrangement joins TRBV7-3 to TRBJ2-1, with 8 bases lining up with TRBD1. CDR1 is SGHTA, CDR2 FQGTGA, per germline. V shed 5 bases, J shed 9 bases, and the junction held 9 bases outside the gene matches. This CDR3 is built from 14 residues. The CDR3 DNA sequence: TGTGCCAGCAGCAACGGGACAGGTGGCGGTGAGCAGTTCTTC. Encoded protein: CASSNGTGGGEQFF.

This clonotype was counted many times. This chain links TRBV3-1 with TRBJ2-7; 9 bases agree with TRBD2. V shed 4 bases and J 0 bases; nucleotides not matched to a gene: 4. Germline V gene lookup returns CDR1 LGHDT and CDR2 YNNKEL (reference sequence). The CDR3 sequence is 15 residues long. The CDR3 DNA reads as TGTGCCAGCAGCCGGACTAGCGCGAGCTCCTACGAGCAGTACTTC. Residues: CASSRTSASSYEQYF.

This clonotype came up many times. This chain joins TRBV4-3 and TRBJ1-1; D not resolved. Trimming left V 4 bases short and J 0 bases short, with 12 bases between. Germline-derived CDR1 and CDR2 are LGHNA and YSLEER. The CDR3 totals 15 residues. The CDR3 here is CASSPAIYMNTEAFF. The CDR3 DNA is TGCGCCAGCAGCCCAGCCATATACATGAACACTGAAGCTTTCTTT.

The chain is built from TRBV19 and TRBJ2-3, with D maybe TRBD2 (6 bases). The CDR3 is made up of 12 amino acids. Between the trimmed V and J ends, which lost 1 base and 10 bases, there was a span of 9 bases. Looked up from germline, CDR1 is LNHDA and CDR2 is SQIVND (reference sequence). Written as DNA, the CDR3 is TGTGCCAGTAGTATAGCGGGAGCAGCGCAGTATTTT. It specifies CASSIAGAAQYF.

In this sample, this clonotype turned up many times. The chain recombines TRBV7-2 with TRBJ2-7, with TRBD2 matching 7 bases. This CDR3 has 17 amino acids. Germline V CDR1 and CDR2: SGHTA, FQGNSA. V trimming: 3 bases; J trimming: 0 bases; junction bases outside the gene matches: 11. The CDR3 region is CASSFQASGPSSYEQYF. In DNA form, the CDR3 reads TGTGCCAGCAGCTTCCAGGCTAGCGGTCCAAGCTCCTACGAGCAGTACTTC.

This clonotype turned up a few times. The chain carries TRBV5-6 and TRBJ2-6; D may be TRBD2 (6 bases). V was pared by 0 bases and J by 0 bases, with 7 bases between. The CDR3 length is 16 residues. Germline values: CDR1 SGHDT, CDR2 YYEEEE. CDR3 DNA sequence: TGTGCCAGCAGCTTGGCCGGGAGCTCTGGGGCCAACGTCCTGACTTTC. This gives the protein CASSLAGSSGANVLTF. The entire variable domain, with the rest obtained from reference TRBV5-6 and TRBJ2-6, is as follows: DAGVTQSPTHLIKTRGQQVTLRCSPKSGHDTVSWYQQALGQGPQFIFQYYEEEERQRGNFPDRFSGHQFPNYSSELNVNALLLGDSALYLCASSLAGSSGANVLTFGAGSRLTVL.

There are a few counts of this clonotype. This chain connects TRBV25-1 to TRBJ1-4; perhaps TRBD1 as D (6 bases). Trimming pared 5 bases from V and 0 bases from J, leaving 13 bases between. Germline CDR1 MGHDK, CDR2 SYGVNS. The CDR3 length is 16 residues. CDR3 sequence: CASSYRGTPTNEKLFF. The CDR3 DNA follows: TGTGCCAGCAGTTACCGAGGGACACCAACTAATGAAAAACTGTTTTTT.

This clonotype was recorded many times. The V call is TRBV12-3 or TRBV12-4, the J call TRBJ1-5; tentatively, D is TRBD1 (5 bases). Trimming pared 0 bases from V and 7 bases from J, leaving 13 bases between. CDR3 size: 15 residues. The CDR3, as DNA: TGTGCCAGCAGTTTAGCAGCGGGACCGGGGCAGCCCCAGCATTTT. Translating it yields CASSLAAGPGQPQHF.

Many counts were recorded for this clonotype. The V gene is TRBV6-4, the J gene TRBJ2-1; TRBD2 is a possible D gene (6 bases). Trimming took 6 bases from V and 3 from J, leaving 9 bases between them. CDR1 and CDR2 from the germline V gene are MRHNA and SNTAGT. The CDR3 consists of 13 residues. The CDR3 protein is CASRGLDYNEQFF. CDR3 nucleotide sequence: TGTGCCAGCAGGGGACTGGACTACAATGAGCAGTTCTTC.

This clonotype was recorded many times. CDR3 sequence reads: CAITSGSTDTQYF. CDR3 sequence (DNA): TGTGCCATTACTAGCGGGAGCACAGATACGCAGTATTTT. V usage is TRBV10-3 and J usage is TRBJ2-3; 9 nucleotides align to TRBD2. CDR1 and CDR2 (germline): ENHRY, SYGVKD. The length of the CDR3 is 13 residues. With V trimmed by 9 bases and J by 0 bases, 1 base remained unmatched.

This clonotype was detected ten times or more. This chain joins TRBV20-1 and TRBJ2-2, with TRBD2 matching over 7 bases. The CDR3 runs to 15 residues. CDR1 and CDR2 from the germline V gene are DFQATT and SNEGSKA (reference sequence). The trim removed 4 bases at V and 5 bases at J, leaving 10 bases unmatched. The CDR3 region is CSAISSGKPTGELFF. CDR3 DNA sequence: TGCAGTGCTATTTCTAGCGGAAAGCCGACCGGGGAGCTGTTTTTT.

This clonotype appeared many times. The chain has TRBV7-2 and TRBJ2-7; D remains ambiguous. Germline V gives CDR1 SGHTA, CDR2 FQGNSA. This CDR3 is built from 14 residues. V lost 3 bases, J lost 0 bases, and 9 bases lay in between. The CDR3 nucleotides read TGTGCCAGCAGCTTTGGAAGGAGCTCCTACGAGCAGTACTTC. Amino acid sequence: CASSFGRSSYEQYF.

At least ten counts were recorded for this clonotype. This chain uses TRBV29-1 with TRBJ2-2; tentative D call: TRBD1 (5 bases). Germline values: CDR1 SQVTM, CDR2 ANQGSEA. Trimming cost V 3 bases and J 4 bases, with 9 bases left between them. The CDR3 spans 13 residues. The CDR3 reads CSVDRESTGELFF. CDR3 sequence (DNA): TGCAGCGTTGACAGGGAAAGCACCGGGGAGCTGTTTTTT.

The table lists this clonotype with many counts. The gene calls are TRBV12-3 or TRBV12-4 and TRBJ2-1; 15 nucleotides agree with TRBD2. CDR3 length: 18 amino acids. V trimming: 4 bases; J trimming: 6 bases; junction bases outside the gene matches: 10. The CDR3 is CASSSPRWGLAGGNEQFF. The CDR3 DNA reads TGTGCCAGCAGTTCTCCGAGGTGGGGACTAGCGGGAGGCAATGAGCAGTTCTTC.

This clonotype occurred many times. The chain links TRBV11-1 to TRBJ2-5, with 9 bases identical to TRBD2. Trimming cost V 5 bases and J 2 bases; bases outside gene matches: 21. CDR3 length: 20 amino acids. In germline, CDR1 is SGHAT, CDR2 FQDESV (reference sequence). CDR3 sequence reads: CASSLRAGLASGSTQETQYF. CDR3 coding DNA: TGTGCCAGCAGCCTCCGTGCGGGACTAGCTTCTGGGTCGACACAAGAGACCCAGTACTTC.

The sample holds a few counts of this clonotype. V gene TRBV9 combines with J gene TRBJ2-4, with D tentatively TRBD2 (6 bases). The length of the CDR3 is 17 residues. Germline assignment: CDR1 SGDLS and CDR2 YYNGEE. With 0 bases removed from V and 6 bases from J, the gap between germline ends came to 19 bases. The DNA for the CDR3 is TGTGCCAGCAGCGTAGCCGGAACACTAGCCTCGGGAAACATTCAGTACTTC. It specifies CASSVAGTLASGNIQYF.

This clonotype was recorded at least ten times. The chain joins TRBV5-4 to TRBJ2-7; D remains unclear. Trimming took off 3 bases at V and 7 bases at J, with 14 bases between the two ends. Germline V gene lookup returns CDR1 SGHNT and CDR2 YYREEE (reference sequence). CDR3 length: 13 amino acids. The DNA of the CDR3 is TGTGCCAGCAGCTACCCCGCCATCGGGGAGCAGTACTTC. Amino acid sequence: CASSYPAIGEQYF.

This clonotype was observed many times. The V call is TRBV28, the J call TRBJ2-7; D not resolved. The CDR3 sequence is 16 residues long. CDR1 and CDR2 from the germline V gene are MDHEN and SYDVKM. Trimming stripped 3 bases from V and 0 bases from J, with 15 bases between. The CDR3 protein is CASSFSREVYSYEQYF. CDR3 coding DNA: TGTGCCAGCAGTTTCTCCCGCGAAGTTTACTCCTACGAGCAGTACTTC.

The table lists this clonotype with many counts. The chain recombines TRBV4-3 with TRBJ2-4; D gene ambiguous. Germline assignment: CDR1 LGHNA and CDR2 YSLEER. The CDR3 is 15 residues long. Trimming removed 3 bases from V and 3 bases from J, with 12 bases in between. CDR3 DNA: TGCGCCAGCAGCCAGGAGACAAATTTCAAAAACATTCAGTACTTC. Translating it yields CASSQETNFKNIQYF.

In its sample, this clonotype was seen many times. The chain carries TRBV7-9 and TRBJ2-2; D unclear. This CDR3 is built from 14 residues. The germline V gene encodes CDR1 SEHNR and CDR2 FQNEAQ (reference sequence). The germline V and J ends were trimmed by 0 bases and 4 bases, with 6 bases remaining between them. CDR3 protein: CASSLAGSTGELFF. The DNA for the CDR3 is TGTGCCAGCAGCTTAGCGGGAAGCACCGGGGAGCTGTTTTTT.

Only a few counts were recorded for this clonotype. The chain has TRBV18 and TRBJ2-5; D is unclear. The CDR3 is 14 amino acids. Trimming removed 3 bases at V and 2 bases at J, with 10 bases between. Germline V lookup: CDR1 KGHSH, CDR2 LQKENI. The CDR3, as DNA: TGTGCCAGCTCACCGGCTATAGCACAAGAGACCCAGTACTTC. Translated, it gives CASSPAIAQETQYF. Filled out from reference TRBV18 and TRBJ2-5, the complete variable domain reads NAGVMQNPRHLVRRRGQEARLRCSPMKGHSHVYWYRQLPEEGLKFMVYLQKENIIDESGMPKERFSAEFPKEGPSILRIQQVVRGDSAAYFCASSPAIAQETQYFGPGTRLLVL.

This clonotype has ten or more counts. V gene TRBV6-1 combines with J gene TRBJ2-7; TRBD2 matches at 9 bases. Trimming cost V 4 bases and J 1 base; bases outside gene matches: 5. The CDR3 is 15 residues long. CDR1 and CDR2 from the germline V gene are MNHNS and SASEGT. This chain's CDR3 is CASSVAGVSSYEQYF. In nucleotides, the CDR3 is TGTGCCAGCAGTGTAGCGGGAGTCAGTTCCTACGAGCAGTACTTC.